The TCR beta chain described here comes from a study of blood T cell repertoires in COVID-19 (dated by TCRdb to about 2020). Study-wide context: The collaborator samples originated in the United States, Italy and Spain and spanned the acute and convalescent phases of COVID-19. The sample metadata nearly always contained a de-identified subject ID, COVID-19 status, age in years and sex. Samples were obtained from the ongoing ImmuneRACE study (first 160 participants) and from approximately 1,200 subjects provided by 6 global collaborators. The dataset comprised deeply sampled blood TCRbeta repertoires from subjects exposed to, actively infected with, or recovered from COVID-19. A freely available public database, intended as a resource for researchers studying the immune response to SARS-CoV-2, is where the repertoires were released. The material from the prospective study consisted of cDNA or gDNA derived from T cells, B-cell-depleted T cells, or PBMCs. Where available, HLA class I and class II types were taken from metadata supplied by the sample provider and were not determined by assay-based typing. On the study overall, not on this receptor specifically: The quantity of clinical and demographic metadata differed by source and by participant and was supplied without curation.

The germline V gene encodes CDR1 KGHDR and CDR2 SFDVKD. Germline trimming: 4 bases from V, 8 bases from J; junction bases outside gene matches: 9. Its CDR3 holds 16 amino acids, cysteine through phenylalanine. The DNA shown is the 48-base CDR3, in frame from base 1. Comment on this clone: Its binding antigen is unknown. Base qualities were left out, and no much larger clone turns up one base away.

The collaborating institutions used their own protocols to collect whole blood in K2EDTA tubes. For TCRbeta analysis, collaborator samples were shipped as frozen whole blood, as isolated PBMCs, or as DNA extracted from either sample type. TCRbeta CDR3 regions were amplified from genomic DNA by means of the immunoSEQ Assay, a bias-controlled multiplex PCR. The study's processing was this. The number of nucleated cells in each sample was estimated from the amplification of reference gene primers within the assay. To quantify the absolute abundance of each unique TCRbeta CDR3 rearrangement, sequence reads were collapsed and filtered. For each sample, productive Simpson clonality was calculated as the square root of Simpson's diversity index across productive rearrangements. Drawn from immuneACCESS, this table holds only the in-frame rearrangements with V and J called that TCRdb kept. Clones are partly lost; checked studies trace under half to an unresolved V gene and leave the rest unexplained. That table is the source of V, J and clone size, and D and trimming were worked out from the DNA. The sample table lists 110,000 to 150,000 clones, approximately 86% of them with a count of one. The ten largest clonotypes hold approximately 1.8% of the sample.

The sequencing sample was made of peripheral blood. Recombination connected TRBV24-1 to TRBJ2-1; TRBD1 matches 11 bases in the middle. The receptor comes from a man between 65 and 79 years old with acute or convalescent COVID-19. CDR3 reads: CATSDRGQGAYHEQFF. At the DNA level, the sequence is TGTGCCACCAGTGACCGCGGACAGGGGGCTTACCATGAGCAGTTCTTC.